The 13 T cell receptor beta chains listed next were all sequenced from one sample in a study of memory CD8 T cells in hepatitis C reinfection. Sequencing was performed with immunoSEQ multiplex PCR; in TCRdb, only in-frame clones are kept and a portion is missing. The data contain approximately 46,000 clones, 75% to 90% of them singletons. Time point indicated: late/post reinfection, 12 to 24 weeks after detection. Sorted cells were sequenced directly ex vivo without any in vitro expansion. Sequencing used naive CD8+ T cells sorted from blood. The receptors come from a man aged 18-30 years with hepatitis C virus infection.

The genes are TRBV9 and TRBJ2-5; D remains ambiguous. The J call may be wrong; the DNA end is better matched by TRBJ2-7. Germline assignment: CDR1 SGDLS and CDR2 YYNGEE. The length of the CDR3 is 11 residues. Written as DNA, the CDR3 is TGTGCCAGCAGCTCCAGAGGCGAGCAGTACTTC. Translated, it gives CASSSRGEQYF.

The chain is built from TRBV5-1 and TRBJ2-3; no firm D call. Germline lookup yields CDR1 SGHRS and CDR2 YFSETQ. CDR3 length: 15 amino acids. The V end was cut by 0 bases, the J end by 1 base, with 9 bases between. The CDR3 DNA reads TGCGCCAGCAGCTTGGTTCTAGAAGGCACAGATACGCAGTATTTT. It codes for CASSLVLEGTDTQYF.

This sequence joins TRBV7-9 and TRBJ1-1; D is undetermined. The CDR3 extends over 15 amino acids. Germline CDR1 is SEHNR and CDR2 is FQNEAQ (reference sequence). Trimming removed 2 bases from V and 5 bases from J, with 15 bases in between. The CDR3 DNA reads TGTGCCAGCAGCTTAATTCAGGCTCCGGGGACTGAAGCTTTCTTT. It translates to CASSLIQAPGTEAFF.

CDR3 residues: CATSSGQGQLSEGNQPQHF. The CDR3 DNA reads TGTGCCACCAGCAGTGGACAGGGACAGCTCTCGGAAGGCAATCAGCCCCAGCATTTT. The V and J genes are TRBV15 and TRBJ1-5, with 8 bases identical to TRBD1. Looked up from germline, CDR1 is LNHNV and CDR2 is YYDKDF (reference sequence). The V gene end was trimmed by 3 bases and the J gene end by 2 bases; junction bases not matched to a gene: 15. The CDR3 has 19 amino acids.

The CDR3 spells CASSRTGYSYNSPLHF. Written as DNA, the CDR3 is TGTGCCAGCAGTAGGACAGGCTACTCCTATAATTCACCCCTCCACTTT. The chain combines TRBV27 with TRBJ1-6; 7 bases are a match to TRBD1. The junction had 4 bases not matched to a gene; V was cut back by 5 bases and J by 0 bases. CDR3 length: 16 amino acids. The germline CDR1 and CDR2 sequences are MNHEY and SMNVEV (reference sequence).

This clone was seen only once. The J gene is TRBJ2-5, the V gene TRBV10-3; 14 bases align to TRBD2. This CDR3 spans 17 amino acids. V was pared by 3 bases and J by 5 bases, with 8 bases of the junction left unmatched. Looked up from germline, CDR1 is ENHRY and CDR2 is SYGVKD. CDR3 sequence (DNA): TGTGCCATCAGTGACCCGACTAGCGGGAGGGAAACGGAGACCCAGTACTTC. Its translation: CAISDPTSGRETETQYF.

V is TRBV7-9 and J is TRBJ2-1, with TRBD2 identical over 9 bases. The CDR3 is 15 residues long. Germline trimming cut 3 bases from V and 5 bases from J; bases unmatched to any gene: 5. Germline V gives CDR1 SEHNR, CDR2 FQNEAQ (reference sequence). The CDR3 DNA is TGTGCCAGCAGCTTGCAGGTAGCGGGGGACAATGAGCAGTTCTTC. Amino acids: CASSLQVAGDNEQFF.

This chain connects TRBV28 to TRBJ2-1; D may be TRBD2 (6 bases). CDR3 length: 13 residues. Germline assignment: CDR1 MDHEN and CDR2 SYDVKM. V lost 10 bases to trimming and J lost 7 bases, with 17 bases between them. CDR3 coding DNA: TGTGCCACAAGCCTTACTAGCTCTAATGAGCAGTTCTTC. It translates to CATSLTSSNEQFF.

V is TRBV5-1 and J is TRBJ2-1, with 7 bases aligning to TRBD1. Losses at the gene ends were 5 bases for V and 3 bases for J; bases not matched to a gene: 8. The germline V gene has CDR1 SGHRS and CDR2 YFSETQ. CDR3 length: 15 amino acids. The CDR3 bases are TGCGCCAGCAGGGGCACAGGGGATATCTACAATGAGCAGTTCTTC. The encoded protein is CASRGTGDIYNEQFF.

For this clone: At the DNA level, this CDR3 is encoded by other sequences in the same sample as well. The chain uses TRBV4-3 and TRBJ2-3; 8 nucleotides line up with TRBD2. CDR3 length: 18 residues. V shed 4 bases, J shed 4 bases, and the junction held 16 bases outside the gene matches. Germline CDR1 reads LGHNA; CDR2 reads YSLEER. CDR3 DNA sequence: TGCGCCAGCAGCCGGGTACTGATAGCGGGGATCTCGGCAGATACGCAGTATTTT. Translation gives CASSRVLIAGISADTQYF.

In regard to this clone: Its ends do not fully match the called genes, so a read error is possible. Other nucleotide sequences from this sample produce the same CDR3. The chain links TRBV6-6 to TRBJ1-5, with D uncertain. The CDR3 has 15 residues. Germline CDR1 MNHNY, CDR2 SVGAGI (reference sequence). CDR3 coding DNA: TGTGCCAGCAGTTACTTCGGGGATAGCAATCAGCCCCAGCACTTT. This translates into CASSYFGDSNQPQHF.

V and J are TRBV9 and TRBJ1-3; D is uncertain. Germline V gene data show CDR1 as SGDLS and CDR2 as YYNGEE. The V end lost 0 bases, the J end lost 0 bases, and 7 bases lay between the germline ends. The CDR3 length is 15 residues. The chain's CDR3 is CASSVAGDSGNTIYF. The CDR3 nucleotides read TGTGCCAGCAGCGTAGCCGGTGACTCTGGAAACACCATATATTTT.

The chain joins TRBV9 to TRBJ2-3; 7 nucleotides match TRBD2. V was pared by 0 bases and J by 11 bases, with 12 bases of the junction left unmatched. The V gene's germline CDR1 is SGDLS and CDR2 YYNGEE. The CDR3 runs 15 residues. CDR3 nucleotide sequence: TGTGCCAGCAGCGTAGAGGGAGGGCCTCGGATTAGGCAGTATTTT. Translation: CASSVEGGPRIRQYF.